A selection of T cell receptor beta chains follows, all from one sample in a study of early T cells in non-severe SARS-CoV-2 infection. TCRdb reprocessed the 5' RACE reads via MiXCR and lists one record per CDR3 protein. The sample consists of tens of thousands of distinct CDR3 sequences, less than 7% of them appearing once. Source material: whole blood. These receptors originate from an adult who was a healthcare worker with PCR-confirmed SARS-CoV-2 infection or an uninfected control (not recorded which). The CDR3 runs from the conserved cysteine through the conserved F or W. Fields, in order: J gene, V gene, clone size, D gene, CDR3 protein, CDR3 DNA. D genes are given only for firm matches. Clone size, where shown, is once, few, many, or a class for clones that have expanded.

J: TRBJ2-2; V: TRBV13; size: .; D: TRBD2; CDR3: CASSLTSGGTTGELFF; DNA: TGTGCCAGCAGCCTCACTAGCGGGGGGACTACCGGGGAGCTGTTTTTT
J: TRBJ2-5; V: TRBV2; size: many; D: TRBD2; CDR3: CASSAGGRRETQYF; DNA: TGTGCCAGCAGTGCGGGAGGCCGGCGAGAGACCCAGTACTTC
J: TRBJ1-5; V: TRBV6-5; size: .; D: .; CDR3: CATAQGIFSNQPQHF; DNA: TGTGCCACCGCACAGGGAATTTTCTCCAATCAGCCCCAGCATTTT
J: TRBJ2-5; V: TRBV12-3/TRBV12-4; size: many; D: TRBD1; CDR3: CASSVPGTGQETQYF; DNA: TGTGCCAGCAGTGTCCCCGGGACAGGCCAAGAGACCCAGTACTTC
J: TRBJ1-3; V: TRBV18; size: few; D: .; CDR3: CASSQEAQISGNTIYF; DNA: TGTGCCAGCTCGCAGGAGGCACAGATCTCTGGAAACACCATATATTTT
J: TRBJ2-1; V: TRBV27; size: many; D: TRBD2; CDR3: CASSPERGDYNEQFF; DNA: TGTGCCAGTTCCCCGGAGCGGGGGGACTACAATGAGCAGTTCTTC
J: TRBJ1-6; V: TRBV5-4; size: few; D: .; CDR3: CASSLETENSPLHF; DNA: TGTGCCAGCAGCTTGGAGACGGAAAATTCACCCCTCCACTTT
J: TRBJ1-1; V: TRBV7-6; size: many; D: .; CDR3: CASSLDLSRMNTEAFF; DNA: TGTGCCAGCAGCTTAGATCTGAGCCGGATGAACACTGAAGCTTTCTTT
J: TRBJ2-2; V: TRBV24-1; size: few; D: .; CDR3: CATSGGSGELFF; DNA: TGTGCCACCAGTGGCGGGTCCGGGGAGCTGTTTTTT
J: TRBJ1-1; V: TRBV7-9; size: many; D: TRBD1; CDR3: CASRRTGGGEESTEAFF; DNA: TGTGCCAGCAGACGGACAGGGGGAGGAGAAGAGAGCACTGAAGCTTTCTTT
J: TRBJ2-7; V: TRBV11-2; size: many; D: TRBD2; CDR3: CASSLGRLAVLYEQYF; DNA: TGTGCCAGCAGCTTAGGAAGACTAGCGGTACTCTACGAGCAGTACTTC
J: TRBJ2-3; V: TRBV27; size: medium-sized; D: .; CDR3: CASSPRDHTDTQYF; DNA: TGTGCCAGCAGTCCCCGGGACCACACAGATACGCAGTATTTT
J: TRBJ2-3; V: TRBV11-3; size: many; D: .; CDR3: CASSPGGGRVGTDTQYF; DNA: TGTGCCAGCAGCCCCGGCGGGGGCAGGGTGGGCACAGATACGCAGTATTTT
J: TRBJ1-1; V: TRBV10-1; size: many; D: TRBD1; CDR3: CASSKQGGTEAFF; DNA: TGCGCCAGCAGTAAACAGGGGGGCACTGAAGCTTTCTTT
J: TRBJ2-7; V: TRBV13; size: few; D: .; CDR3: CARPVETGRSPTYEQYF; DNA: TGTGCCAGACCTGTAGAGACCGGCAGGTCCCCCACCTACGAGCAGTACTTC
J: TRBJ1-1; V: TRBV27; size: few; D: .; CDR3: CASSLSASVNTEAFF; DNA: TGTGCCAGCAGTTTATCGGCCAGTGTGAACACTGAAGCTTTCTTT
J: TRBJ2-3; V: TRBV11-2; size: many; D: TRBD2; CDR3: CASSLVAGGRTDTQYF; DNA: TGTGCCAGCAGCTTAGTAGCGGGGGGCCGCACAGATACGCAGTATTTT
J: TRBJ1-1; V: TRBV5-4; size: many; D: .; CDR3: CASSLGARLNTEAFF; DNA: TGTGCCAGCAGCTTGGGGGCTCGACTGAACACTGAAGCTTTCTTT
J: TRBJ1-1; V: TRBV18; size: many; D: TRBD1; CDR3: CASSPDRAKAFF; DNA: TGTGCCAGCTCACCGGACAGGGCCAAAGCTTTCTTT
J: TRBJ2-7; V: TRBV29-1; size: .; D: .; CDR3: CSVGSSYEQYF; DNA: TGCAGCGTGGGGTCCTCCTACGAGCAGTACTTC
J: TRBJ2-6; V: TRBV6-1; size: many; D: .; CDR3: CASSEEGAGANVLTF; DNA: TGTGCCAGCAGTGAAGAAGGGGCTGGGGCCAACGTCCTGACTTTC
J: TRBJ2-3; V: TRBV10-1; size: .; D: TRBD2; CDR3: CASSPGTSVSTDTQYF; DNA: TGCGCCAGCAGTCCCGGGACTAGCGTAAGCACAGATACGCAGTATTTT
J: TRBJ2-1; V: TRBV9; size: few; D: TRBD2; CDR3: CASSPGTSGRYEQFF; DNA: TGTGCCAGCAGCCCAGGGACTAGCGGGAGGTATGAGCAGTTCTTC